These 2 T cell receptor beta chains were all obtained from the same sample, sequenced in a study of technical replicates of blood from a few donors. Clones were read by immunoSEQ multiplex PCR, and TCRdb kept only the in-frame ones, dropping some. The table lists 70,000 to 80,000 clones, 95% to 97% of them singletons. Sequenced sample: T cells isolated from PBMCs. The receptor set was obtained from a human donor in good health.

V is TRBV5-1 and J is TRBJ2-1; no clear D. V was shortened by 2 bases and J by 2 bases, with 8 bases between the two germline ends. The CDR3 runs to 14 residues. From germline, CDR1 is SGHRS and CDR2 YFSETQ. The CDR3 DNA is TGCGCCAGCAGCTTCCGCCTAGCCTACAATGAGCAGTTCTTC. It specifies CASSFRLAYNEQFF.

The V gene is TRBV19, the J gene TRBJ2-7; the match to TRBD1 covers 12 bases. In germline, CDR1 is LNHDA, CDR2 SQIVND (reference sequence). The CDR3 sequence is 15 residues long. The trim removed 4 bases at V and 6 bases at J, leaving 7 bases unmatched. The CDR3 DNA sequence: TGTGCCAGTAGTACCACGGGACAGGGGGCATTCGAGCAGTACTTC. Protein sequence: CASSTTGQGAFEQYF.